The rows below give T cell receptor beta chains drawn from one sample of a study of graft-versus-host responses after intestinal transplantation. Sequencing was performed with immunoSEQ multiplex PCR; in TCRdb, only in-frame clones are kept and a portion is missing. The sample has 95,000 or so clones, 75% to 95% seen once. The sequencing used PBMCs, collected approximately 420 days after intestinal transplant. Every receptor here comes from a human patient who received an intestinal transplant, so some T cells may come from the graft donor. Each CDR3 is given with its conserved first and last residue. D genes are given only for firm matches. Not every row has a clone size; where given, it reads once, few, many or a size class.

clone_size: once; d_call: TRBD1; v_call: TRBV7-9; j_call: TRBJ1-1; cdr3_aa: CASSPRTGGEATEAFF; cdr3_nt: TGTGCCAGCAGCCCTAGGACAGGGGGCGAGGCCACTGAAGCTTTCTTT
clone_size: .; d_call: TRBD2; v_call: TRBV7-8; j_call: TRBJ2-5; cdr3_aa: CASSSPGGETQYF; cdr3_nt: TGTGCCAGCAGCTCCCCGGGGGGGGAGACCCAGTACTTC
clone_size: once; d_call: .; v_call: TRBV7-8; j_call: TRBJ1-2; cdr3_aa: CASSPRQRDGYTF; cdr3_nt: TGTGCCAGCAGCCCCCGACAGAGAGATGGCTACACCTTC
clone_size: .; d_call: .; v_call: TRBV2; j_call: TRBJ1-1; cdr3_aa: CASSGAGNTEAFF; cdr3_nt: TGTGCCAGCAGTGGGGCTGGGAACACTGAAGCTTTCTTT
clone_size: .; d_call: .; v_call: TRBV14; j_call: TRBJ1-1; cdr3_aa: CASSLDSGTEAFF; cdr3_nt: TGTGCCAGCAGCCTCGACAGCGGCACTGAAGCTTTCTTT
clone_size: .; d_call: .; v_call: TRBV6-1; j_call: TRBJ2-7; cdr3_aa: CASSEAGGGPYEQYF; cdr3_nt: TGTGCCAGCAGTGAAGCGGGCGGGGGCCCCTACGAGCAGTACTTC
clone_size: once; d_call: TRBD2; v_call: TRBV4-1; j_call: TRBJ2-3; cdr3_aa: CASSQRGGAAADTQYF; cdr3_nt: TGCGCCAGCAGCCAACGGGGGGGCGCAGCGGCAGATACGCAGTATTTT
clone_size: .; d_call: TRBD2; v_call: TRBV2; j_call: TRBJ2-5; cdr3_aa: CASSGPSGDPDGTQYF; cdr3_nt: TGTGCCAGCAGTGGGCCTAGCGGGGACCCGGACGGGACCCAGTACTTC
clone_size: .; d_call: TRBD1; v_call: TRBV25-1; j_call: TRBJ2-7; cdr3_aa: CASSAPGQGRYEQYF; cdr3_nt: TGTGCCAGCTCTGCCCCGGGACAGGGTCGCTACGAGCAGTACTTC
clone_size: .; d_call: .; v_call: TRBV5-4; j_call: TRBJ1-2; cdr3_aa: CASSSGTTVSNYGHTF; cdr3_nt: TGTGCCAGCAGCTCCGGCACTACAGTTTCTAACTATGGCCACACCTTC
clone_size: .; d_call: .; v_call: TRBV7-6; j_call: TRBJ1-4; cdr3_aa: CASSLHGGANEKLFF; cdr3_nt: TGTGCCAGCAGCCTCCACGGGGGGGCTAATGAAAAACTGTTTTTT
clone_size: .; d_call: .; v_call: TRBV4-1; j_call: TRBJ1-3; cdr3_aa: CASSQDQGFKSGNTIYF; cdr3_nt: TGCGCCAGCAGCCAAGATCAGGGGTTCAAGTCTGGAAACACCATATATTTT
clone_size: .; d_call: .; v_call: TRBV4-1; j_call: TRBJ2-5; cdr3_aa: CASSQGGGALETQYF; cdr3_nt: TGCGCCAGCAGCCAAGGAGGGGGGGCTTTAGAGACCCAGTACTTC
clone_size: .; d_call: TRBD1; v_call: TRBV7-9; j_call: TRBJ1-3; cdr3_aa: CASSSNTRTGSEETIYF; cdr3_nt: TGTGCCAGCAGCTCAAACACCCGGACAGGTTCGGAGGAGACCATATATTTT
clone_size: .; d_call: .; v_call: TRBV29-1; j_call: TRBJ2-7; cdr3_aa: CSVPVAWGASYEQYF; cdr3_nt: TGCAGCGTCCCTGTGGCGTGGGGGGCCTCCTACGAGCAGTACTTC
clone_size: .; d_call: .; v_call: TRBV4-1; j_call: TRBJ1-1; cdr3_aa: CASSQPGTEAFF; cdr3_nt: TGCGCCAGCAGCCAGCCTGGGACTGAAGCTTTCTTT
clone_size: .; d_call: .; v_call: TRBV5-4; j_call: TRBJ1-4; cdr3_aa: CASSFGGTTNEKLFF; cdr3_nt: TGTGCCAGCAGCTTTGGGGGGACAACTAATGAAAAACTGTTTTTT
clone_size: .; d_call: TRBD1; v_call: TRBV6-5; j_call: TRBJ1-3; cdr3_aa: CASSLQGALGNTIYF; cdr3_nt: TGTGCCAGCAGCTTACAGGGGGCCTTAGGAAACACCATATATTTT
clone_size: .; d_call: TRBD1; v_call: TRBV5-4; j_call: TRBJ2-1; cdr3_aa: CASSTDRGGQFF; cdr3_nt: TGTGCCAGCAGCACTGACAGGGGTGGGCAGTTCTTC
clone_size: .; d_call: .; v_call: TRBV12-5; j_call: TRBJ2-7; cdr3_aa: CASGSRGHEGSYEQYF; cdr3_nt: TGTGCTAGTGGCTCCCGGGGACATGAAGGATCCTACGAGCAGTACTTC
clone_size: .; d_call: .; v_call: TRBV6-4; j_call: TRBJ1-2; cdr3_aa: CASWGRSLGGYGYTF; cdr3_nt: TGTGCCTCCTGGGGTAGATCCCTAGGGGGCTATGGCTACACCTTC
clone_size: .; d_call: TRBD1; v_call: TRBV19; j_call: TRBJ1-2; cdr3_aa: CASSSTGIANGYTF; cdr3_nt: TGTGCCAGTAGTTCGACAGGGATTGCAAATGGCTACACCTTC
clone_size: .; d_call: .; v_call: TRBV11-2; j_call: TRBJ2-5; cdr3_aa: CASSFVLYQETQYF; cdr3_nt: TGTGCCAGCAGCTTTGTACTGTACCAAGAGACCCAGTACTTC
clone_size: .; d_call: TRBD2; v_call: TRBV5-6; j_call: TRBJ2-3; cdr3_aa: CASSHLAGGHTQYF; cdr3_nt: TGTGCCAGCAGCCATCTAGCGGGGGGGCATACGCAGTATTTT
clone_size: .; d_call: .; v_call: TRBV11-2; j_call: TRBJ2-5; cdr3_aa: CASSPQGGWETQYF; cdr3_nt: TGTGCCAGCAGCCCTCAGGGGGGGTGGGAGACCCAGTACTTC
clone_size: few; d_call: .; v_call: TRBV9; j_call: TRBJ1-1; cdr3_aa: CASSSTPGRGNTEAFF; cdr3_nt: TGTGCCAGCAGCTCTACCCCCGGGCGGGGAAACACTGAAGCTTTCTTT
clone_size: .; d_call: .; v_call: TRBV25-1; j_call: TRBJ2-2; cdr3_aa: CARLLRGGLSTGELFF; cdr3_nt: TGTGCCAGACTACTGAGAGGGGGTTTGAGCACCGGGGAGCTGTTTTTT
clone_size: .; d_call: .; v_call: TRBV13; j_call: TRBJ2-2; cdr3_aa: CASSSRDPTGPANTGELFF; cdr3_nt: TGTGCCAGCAGCTCCCGGGACCCTACTGGACCCGCGAACACCGGGGAGCTGTTTTTT
clone_size: .; d_call: TRBD2; v_call: TRBV7-9; j_call: TRBJ2-3; cdr3_aa: CASSFGGGATDTQYF; cdr3_nt: TGTGCCAGCAGCTTTGGCGGGGGGGCAACAGATACGCAGTATTTT
clone_size: .; d_call: TRBD1; v_call: TRBV28; j_call: TRBJ1-2; cdr3_aa: CASRGPGRGLGYTF; cdr3_nt: TGTGCCAGCAGGGGACCCGGCAGGGGGCTTGGCTACACCTTC
clone_size: .; d_call: .; v_call: TRBV19; j_call: TRBJ1-2; cdr3_aa: CASSIVGGPQNGYTF; cdr3_nt: TGTGCCAGTAGTATAGTTGGAGGACCACAAAATGGCTACACCTTC
clone_size: once; d_call: TRBD1; v_call: TRBV5-6; j_call: TRBJ2-1; cdr3_aa: CASRDGQGALNEQFF; cdr3_nt: TGTGCCAGCAGGGACGGACAGGGGGCTTTGAATGAGCAGTTCTTC
clone_size: .; d_call: .; v_call: TRBV2; j_call: TRBJ1-1; cdr3_aa: CASSGGGQNTEAFF; cdr3_nt: TGTGCCAGCAGTGGGGGGGGACAGAACACTGAAGCTTTCTTT
clone_size: .; d_call: .; v_call: TRBV2; j_call: TRBJ1-5; cdr3_aa: CASSEDLGGSNQPQHF; cdr3_nt: TGTGCCAGCAGTGAGGACCTCGGGGGTTCGAATCAGCCCCAGCATTTT
clone_size: .; d_call: .; v_call: TRBV13; j_call: TRBJ1-1; cdr3_aa: CASSPGAGTTEAFF; cdr3_nt: TGTGCCAGCAGCCCAGGGGCTGGGACCACTGAAGCTTTCTTT
clone_size: .; d_call: TRBD2; v_call: TRBV7-9; j_call: TRBJ2-7; cdr3_aa: CASTSGGAYEQYF; cdr3_nt: TGTGCCAGCACCAGCGGGGGAGCCTACGAGCAGTACTTC
clone_size: once; d_call: .; v_call: TRBV9; j_call: TRBJ2-5; cdr3_aa: CASSPRPRLYQETQYF; cdr3_nt: TGTGCCAGCAGCCCTCGTCCCCGACTGTACCAAGAGACCCAGTACTTC
clone_size: .; d_call: TRBD1; v_call: TRBV9; j_call: TRBJ2-3; cdr3_aa: CASSRAGTGTDTQYF; cdr3_nt: TGTGCCAGCAGCCGGGCGGGGACAGGGACAGATACGCAGTATTTT
clone_size: once; d_call: .; v_call: TRBV10-3; j_call: TRBJ2-3; cdr3_aa: CASTGSGGDTQYF; cdr3_nt: TGTGCCTCAACAGGGTCGGGGGGAGATACGCAGTATTTT
clone_size: .; d_call: .; v_call: TRBV11-2; j_call: TRBJ2-1; cdr3_aa: CASSPRGLPYNEQFF; cdr3_nt: TGTGCCAGCAGCCCGCGGGGGCTACCCTACAATGAGCAGTTCTTC
clone_size: .; d_call: TRBD2; v_call: TRBV29-1; j_call: TRBJ2-2; cdr3_aa: CSVPTEGRGGELFF; cdr3_nt: TGCAGCGTCCCGACTGAGGGGAGGGGCGGGGAGCTGTTTTTT
clone_size: .; d_call: .; v_call: TRBV15; j_call: TRBJ2-1; cdr3_aa: CATSRDDHAEQFF; cdr3_nt: TGTGCCACCAGCAGAGATGACCATGCTGAGCAGTTCTTC
clone_size: .; d_call: TRBD1; v_call: TRBV6-5; j_call: TRBJ1-5; cdr3_aa: CASSMTGNQPQHF; cdr3_nt: TGTGCCAGCAGTATGACAGGGAACCAGCCCCAGCATTTT
clone_size: .; d_call: .; v_call: TRBV5-6; j_call: TRBJ1-3; cdr3_aa: CASSFRGVPGNTIYF; cdr3_nt: TGTGCCAGCAGCTTTCGGGGGGTTCCTGGAAACACCATATATTTT
clone_size: .; d_call: TRBD2; v_call: TRBV9; j_call: TRBJ2-2; cdr3_aa: CASSVAGGTGELFF; cdr3_nt: TGTGCCAGCAGCGTAGCGGGGGGGACCGGGGAGCTGTTTTTT
clone_size: .; d_call: .; v_call: TRBV6-6; j_call: TRBJ1-5; cdr3_aa: CASSYSTAYQPQHF; cdr3_nt: TGTGCCAGCAGTTACTCGACGGCCTATCAGCCCCAGCATTTT
clone_size: .; d_call: .; v_call: TRBV4-1; j_call: TRBJ1-1; cdr3_aa: CASSQDPVSRYAEAFF; cdr3_nt: TGCGCCAGCAGCCAAGATCCTGTAAGTCGGTACGCTGAAGCTTTCTTT